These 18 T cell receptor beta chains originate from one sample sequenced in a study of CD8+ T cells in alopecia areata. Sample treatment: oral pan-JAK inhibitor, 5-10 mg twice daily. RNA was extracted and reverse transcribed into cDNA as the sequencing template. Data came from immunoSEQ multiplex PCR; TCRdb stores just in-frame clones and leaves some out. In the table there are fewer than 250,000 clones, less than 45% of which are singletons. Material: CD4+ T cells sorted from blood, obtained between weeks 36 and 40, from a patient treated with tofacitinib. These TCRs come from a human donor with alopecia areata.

The CDR3 reads CASTPGGTDTQYF. The CDR3 DNA follows: TGTGCCAGCACTCCGGGGGGGACAGATACGCAGTATTTT. The V and J genes are TRBV6-5 and TRBJ2-3; TRBD2 agrees at 8 bases. This CDR3 has 13 residues. V lost 7 bases to trimming and J lost 3 bases; unmatched junction nucleotides: 3. Germline-derived CDR1 and CDR2 are MNHEY and SVGAGI.

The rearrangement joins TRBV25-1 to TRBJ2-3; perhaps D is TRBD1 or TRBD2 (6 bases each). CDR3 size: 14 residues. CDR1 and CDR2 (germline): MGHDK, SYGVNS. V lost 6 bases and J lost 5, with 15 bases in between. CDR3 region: CASSVGGAKDTQYF. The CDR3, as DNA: TGTGCCAGCAGCGTGGGGGGCGCGAAAGATACGCAGTATTTT.

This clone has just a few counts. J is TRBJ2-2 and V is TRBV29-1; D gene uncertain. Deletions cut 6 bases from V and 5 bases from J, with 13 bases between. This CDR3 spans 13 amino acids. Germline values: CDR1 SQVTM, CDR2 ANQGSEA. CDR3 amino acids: CSVAAGGTGELFF. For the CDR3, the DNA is TGCAGCGTCGCGGCCGGCGGAACCGGGGAGCTGTTTTTT.

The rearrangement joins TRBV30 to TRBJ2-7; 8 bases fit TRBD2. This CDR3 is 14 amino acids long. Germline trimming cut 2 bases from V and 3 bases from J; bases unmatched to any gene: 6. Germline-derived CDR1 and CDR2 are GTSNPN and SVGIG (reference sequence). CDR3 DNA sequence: TGTGCCTGGAGTCGTGGTAGCGGGGACTACGAGCAGTACTTC. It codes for CAWSRGSGDYEQYF.

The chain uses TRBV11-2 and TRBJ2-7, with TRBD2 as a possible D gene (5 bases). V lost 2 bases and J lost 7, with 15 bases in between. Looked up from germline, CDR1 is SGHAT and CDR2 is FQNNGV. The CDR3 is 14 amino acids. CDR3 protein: CASSLLGGSGEQYF. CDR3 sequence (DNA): TGTGCCAGCAGCTTACTCGGCGGGTCGGGGGAGCAGTACTTC.

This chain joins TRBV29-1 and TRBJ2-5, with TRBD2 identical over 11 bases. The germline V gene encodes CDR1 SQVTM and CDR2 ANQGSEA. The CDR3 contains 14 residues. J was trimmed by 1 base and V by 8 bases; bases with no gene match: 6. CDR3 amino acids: CSFRLAGPQETQYF. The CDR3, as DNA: TGCAGCTTCCGACTAGCGGGACCCCAAGAGACCCAGTACTTC. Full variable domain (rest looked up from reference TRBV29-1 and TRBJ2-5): SAVISQKPSRDICQRGTSLTIQCQVDSQVTMMFWYRQQPGQSLTLIATANQGSEATYESGFVIDKFPISRPNLTFSTLTVSNMSPEDSSIYLCSFRLAGPQETQYFGPGTRLLVL.

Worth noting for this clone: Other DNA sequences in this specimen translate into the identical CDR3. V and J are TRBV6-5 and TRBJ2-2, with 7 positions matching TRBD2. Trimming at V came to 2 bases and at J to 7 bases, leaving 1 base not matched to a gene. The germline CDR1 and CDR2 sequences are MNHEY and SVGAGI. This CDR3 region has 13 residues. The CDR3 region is CASSYRTSGELFF. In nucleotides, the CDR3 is TGTGCCAGCAGTTACCGGACTAGCGGGGAGCTGTTTTTT.

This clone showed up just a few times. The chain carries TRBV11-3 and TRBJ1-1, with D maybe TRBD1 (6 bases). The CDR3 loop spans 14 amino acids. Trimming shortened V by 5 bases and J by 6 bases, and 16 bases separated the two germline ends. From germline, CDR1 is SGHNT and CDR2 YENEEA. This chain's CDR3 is CASSPGASGSEAFF. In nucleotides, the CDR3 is TGTGCCAGCAGCCCGGGGGCCTCTGGCTCTGAAGCTTTCTTT.

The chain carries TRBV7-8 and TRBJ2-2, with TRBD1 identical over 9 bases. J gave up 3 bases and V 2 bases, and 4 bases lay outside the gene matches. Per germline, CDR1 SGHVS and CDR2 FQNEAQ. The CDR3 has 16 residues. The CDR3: CASSLLQGADTGELFF. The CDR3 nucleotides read TGTGCCAGCAGCTTACTACAGGGGGCCGACACCGGGGAGCTGTTTTTT.

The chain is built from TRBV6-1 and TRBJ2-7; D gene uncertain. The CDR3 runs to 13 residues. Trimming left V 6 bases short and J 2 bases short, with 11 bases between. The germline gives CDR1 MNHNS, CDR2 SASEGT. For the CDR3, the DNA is TGTGCCAGCAGCACCAGCGACCCCTACGAGCAGTACTTC. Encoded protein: CASSTSDPYEQYF.

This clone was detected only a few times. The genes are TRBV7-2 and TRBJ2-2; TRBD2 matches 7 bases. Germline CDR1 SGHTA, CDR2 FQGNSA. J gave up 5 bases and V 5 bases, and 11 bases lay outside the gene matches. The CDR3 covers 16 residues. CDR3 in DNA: TGTGCCAGCAGCGGGTTTGGCGGGAGAATAACCGGGGAGCTGTTTTTT. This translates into CASSGFGGRITGELFF.

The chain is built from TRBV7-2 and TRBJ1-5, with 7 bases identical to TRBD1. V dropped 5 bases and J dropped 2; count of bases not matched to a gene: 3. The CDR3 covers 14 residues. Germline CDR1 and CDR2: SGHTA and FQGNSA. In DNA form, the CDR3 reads TGTGCCAGCAGCCCTACAGGGGGCAATCAGCCCCAGCATTTT. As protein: CASSPTGGNQPQHF.

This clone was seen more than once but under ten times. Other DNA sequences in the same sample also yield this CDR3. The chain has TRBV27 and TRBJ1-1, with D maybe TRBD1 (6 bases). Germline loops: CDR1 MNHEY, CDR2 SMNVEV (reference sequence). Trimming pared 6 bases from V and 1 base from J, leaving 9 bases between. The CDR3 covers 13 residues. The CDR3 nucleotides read TGTGCCAGCAGGTTGACAGGGAACACTGAAGCTTTCTTT. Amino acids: CASRLTGNTEAFF.

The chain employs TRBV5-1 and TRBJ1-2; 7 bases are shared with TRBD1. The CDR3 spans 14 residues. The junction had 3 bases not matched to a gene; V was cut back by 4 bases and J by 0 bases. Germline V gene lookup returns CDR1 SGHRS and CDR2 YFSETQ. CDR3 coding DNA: TGCGCCAGCAGCAGAGGGACAGCTAACTATGGCTACACCTTC. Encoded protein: CASSRGTANYGYTF.

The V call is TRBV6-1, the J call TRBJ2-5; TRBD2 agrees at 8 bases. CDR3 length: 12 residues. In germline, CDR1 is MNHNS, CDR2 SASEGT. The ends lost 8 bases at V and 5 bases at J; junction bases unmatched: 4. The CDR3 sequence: CASRGGDETQYF. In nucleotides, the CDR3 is TGTGCCAGCCGGGGGGGAGACGAGACCCAGTACTTC.

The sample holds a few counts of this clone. The CDR3 coding sequence is TGTGCCAGCCAATGGGCCGCCACCGGGGAGCTGTTTTTT. This encodes CASQWAATGELFF. The chain uses TRBV6-5 and TRBJ2-2; D remains ambiguous. The CDR3 has 13 amino acids. The germline V gene has CDR1 MNHEY and CDR2 SVGAGI. V shed 8 bases and J shed 4 bases, with 11 bases lying between them.

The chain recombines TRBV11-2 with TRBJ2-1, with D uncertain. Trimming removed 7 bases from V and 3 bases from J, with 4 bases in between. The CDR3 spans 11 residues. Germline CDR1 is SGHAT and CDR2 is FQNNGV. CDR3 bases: TGTGCCAGCATCGACTACAATGAGCAGTTCTTC. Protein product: CASIDYNEQFF.

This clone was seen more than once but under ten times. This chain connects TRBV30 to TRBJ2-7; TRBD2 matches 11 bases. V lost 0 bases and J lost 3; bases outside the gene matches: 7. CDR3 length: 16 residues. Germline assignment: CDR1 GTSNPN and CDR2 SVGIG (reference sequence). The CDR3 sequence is CAWSVPVTSGNYEQYF. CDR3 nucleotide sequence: TGTGCCTGGAGTGTACCCGTGACTAGCGGGAACTACGAGCAGTACTTC.